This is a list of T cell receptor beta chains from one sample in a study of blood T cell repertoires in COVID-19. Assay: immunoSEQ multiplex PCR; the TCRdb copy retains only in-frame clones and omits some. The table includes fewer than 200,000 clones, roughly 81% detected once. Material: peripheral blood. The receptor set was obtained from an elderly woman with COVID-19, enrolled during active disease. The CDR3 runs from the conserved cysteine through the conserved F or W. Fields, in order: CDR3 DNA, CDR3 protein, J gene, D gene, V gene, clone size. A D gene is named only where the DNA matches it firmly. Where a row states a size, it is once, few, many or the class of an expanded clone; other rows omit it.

CDR3 DNA: TGTGCCAGCAGCCATTACAGGGAAGGTCAGTTCTTC
CDR3 protein: CASSHYREGQFF
J gene: TRBJ2-1
D gene: -
V gene: TRBV5-4
clone size: -

CDR3 DNA: TGTGCCAGTAGTAGGGTGAAGGGCCGGGAGGAGACCCAGTACTTC
CDR3 protein: CASSRVKGREETQYF
J gene: TRBJ2-5
D gene: -
V gene: TRBV19
clone size: -

CDR3 DNA: TGTGCCAGCAGTAAGGCGAGGGGGAACTCCTACGAGCAGTACTTC
CDR3 protein: CASSKARGNSYEQYF
J gene: TRBJ2-7
D gene: -
V gene: TRBV6-5
clone size: few

CDR3 DNA: TGTGCCAGCAGCGTAGGACTAGCGGGTCTTAGCTCCTACAATGAGCAGTTCTTC
CDR3 protein: CASSVGLAGLSSYNEQFF
J gene: TRBJ2-1
D gene: TRBD2
V gene: TRBV9
clone size: -

CDR3 DNA: TGTGCCAGCTCACCACAGACAGGGGGCGGCACTGAAGCTTTCTTT
CDR3 protein: CASSPQTGGGTEAFF
J gene: TRBJ1-1
D gene: TRBD1
V gene: TRBV18
clone size: -

CDR3 DNA: TGTGCCAGTAGTATAGGCGGTGCAACTAATGAAAAACTGTTTTTT
CDR3 protein: CASSIGGATNEKLFF
J gene: TRBJ1-4
D gene: -
V gene: TRBV19
clone size: -

CDR3 DNA: TGTGCCAGCAGCCCCGAATACAGTCCCGAAGCTTTCTTT
CDR3 protein: CASSPEYSPEAFF
J gene: TRBJ1-1
D gene: -
V gene: TRBV6-5
clone size: -

CDR3 DNA: TGCAGCGTTCGACGGGGGGATACGCAGTATTTT
CDR3 protein: CSVRRGDTQYF
J gene: TRBJ2-3
D gene: -
V gene: TRBV29-1
clone size: -

CDR3 DNA: TGTGCCAGCAGCACACGATCCGGGACAGCTAAAAACATTCAGTACTTC
CDR3 protein: CASSTRSGTAKNIQYF
J gene: TRBJ2-4
D gene: TRBD1
V gene: TRBV7-9
clone size: -

CDR3 DNA: TGTGCCAGCAGCCAAGAGAGGACAGACCAGTACGAGCAGTACTTC
CDR3 protein: CASSQERTDQYEQYF
J gene: TRBJ2-7
D gene: -
V gene: TRBV3-1/TRBV3-2
clone size: -

CDR3 DNA: TGTGCCAGCAGTGAAGTGGACAGGGGCACTAATGAAAAACTGTTTTTT
CDR3 protein: CASSEVDRGTNEKLFF
J gene: TRBJ1-4
D gene: TRBD1
V gene: TRBV6-1
clone size: once

CDR3 DNA: TGTGCCAGCATAGCGGGAGGTTACGAGACCCAGTACTTC
CDR3 protein: CASIAGGYETQYF
J gene: TRBJ2-5
D gene: TRBD2
V gene: TRBV28
clone size: -

CDR3 DNA: TGTGCCAGTAGTACAAGCGGGAGTACAGATACGCAGTATTTT
CDR3 protein: CASSTSGSTDTQYF
J gene: TRBJ2-3
D gene: TRBD2
V gene: TRBV19
clone size: -

CDR3 DNA: TGTGCCAGCAGTCTTGGGACTCTCTATGGCTACACCTTC
CDR3 protein: CASSLGTLYGYTF
J gene: TRBJ1-2
D gene: -
V gene: TRBV6-5
clone size: -

CDR3 DNA: TGTGCCAGCAGCCCCCGGGGGTCCTACGAGCAGTACTTC
CDR3 protein: CASSPRGSYEQYF
J gene: TRBJ2-7
D gene: -
V gene: TRBV7-2
clone size: -

CDR3 DNA: TGTGCCAGCAGCTCCCCAAGACAGGGAACGTCCGGTTACAATGAGCAGTTCTTC
CDR3 protein: CASSSPRQGTSGYNEQFF
J gene: TRBJ2-1
D gene: TRBD1
V gene: TRBV5-4
clone size: -

CDR3 DNA: TGCGCCAGCAGCTTGGTAGGGGCGGAGACCCAGTACTTC
CDR3 protein: CASSLVGAETQYF
J gene: TRBJ2-5
D gene: -
V gene: TRBV5-1
clone size: few

CDR3 DNA: TGTGCCAGCTCACCCCTAAGCGGGACAGGGGGCTCTGGGGCCAACGTCCTGACTTTC
CDR3 protein: CASSPLSGTGGSGANVLTF
J gene: TRBJ2-6
D gene: TRBD1
V gene: TRBV18
clone size: -

CDR3 DNA: TGTGCCAGCAGTTACGTAGGGACAGCTAATGAAAAACTGTTTTTT
CDR3 protein: CASSYVGTANEKLFF
J gene: TRBJ1-4
D gene: TRBD1
V gene: TRBV6-5
clone size: -

CDR3 DNA: TGTGCCAGTAGTATCTTTCTACCGAACACCGGGGAGCTGTTTTTT
CDR3 protein: CASSIFLPNTGELFF
J gene: TRBJ2-2
D gene: -
V gene: TRBV19
clone size: -

CDR3 DNA: TGTGCCTGGAGTGGGCCCTTGGTAGAGACCCAGTACTTC
CDR3 protein: CAWSGPLVETQYF
J gene: TRBJ2-5
D gene: -
V gene: TRBV30
clone size: -

CDR3 DNA: TGTGCCAGCAGCCCCCGGGGGAGGGGGGGCAATCAGCCCCAGCATTTT
CDR3 protein: CASSPRGRGGNQPQHF
J gene: TRBJ1-5
D gene: -
V gene: TRBV21-1
clone size: -

CDR3 DNA: TGTGCCAGCAGCTTAGAGTTCTCAGGGGGCTATGGCTACACCTTC
CDR3 protein: CASSLEFSGGYGYTF
J gene: TRBJ1-2
D gene: TRBD1
V gene: TRBV5-6
clone size: once

CDR3 DNA: TGCGCCAGCAGCATGAGGGACAGGTCCTCTTACAATGAGCAGTTCTTC
CDR3 protein: CASSMRDRSSYNEQFF
J gene: TRBJ2-1
D gene: TRBD1
V gene: TRBV5-1
clone size: few

CDR3 DNA: TGTGCCAGCAGAACAGGAGGGGCGGGCACTGAAGCTTTCTTT
CDR3 protein: CASRTGGAGTEAFF
J gene: TRBJ1-1
D gene: -
V gene: TRBV7-2
clone size: few

CDR3 DNA: TGCGCCAGCAATGGCCTAGCGGATAGGGATACGCAGTATTTT
CDR3 protein: CASNGLADRDTQYF
J gene: TRBJ2-3
D gene: TRBD2
V gene: TRBV5-1
clone size: once

CDR3 DNA: TGCGCCAGCAGTGAGTCACGGCTAGCGGATGAAAAACTGTTTTTT
CDR3 protein: CASSESRLADEKLFF
J gene: TRBJ1-4
D gene: -
V gene: TRBV10-2
clone size: -

CDR3 DNA: TGTGCCAGCAGCCAATCTAGCCGCCCCTACGAGCAGTACTTC
CDR3 protein: CASSQSSRPYEQYF
J gene: TRBJ2-7
D gene: -
V gene: TRBV11-2
clone size: -

CDR3 DNA: TGTGCCACCAGTGCCAGGGACAGGGGGAGCGACGAGCAGTACTTC
CDR3 protein: CATSARDRGSDEQYF
J gene: TRBJ2-7
D gene: TRBD1
V gene: TRBV24-1
clone size: -

CDR3 DNA: TGTGCCACCAGTGATCCTAAGGAGATAGCGGCGGACAATGAGCAGTTCTTC
CDR3 protein: CATSDPKEIAADNEQFF
J gene: TRBJ2-1
D gene: -
V gene: TRBV24-1
clone size: few

CDR3 DNA: TGTGCCAGCAGGACGGGACAGACAGATACGCAGTATTTT
CDR3 protein: CASRTGQTDTQYF
J gene: TRBJ2-3
D gene: TRBD1
V gene: TRBV28
clone size: -

CDR3 DNA: TGTGCCAGCAGCTTGGCCCAGGCCAGGGGGAGAGGCTACACCTTC
CDR3 protein: CASSLAQARGRGYTF
J gene: TRBJ1-2
D gene: TRBD1
V gene: TRBV5-6
clone size: once

CDR3 DNA: TGTGCCATCAGTGGGCCCTCACAGGGGACCGGGGAGCTGTTTTTT
CDR3 protein: CAISGPSQGTGELFF
J gene: TRBJ2-2
D gene: TRBD1
V gene: TRBV10-3
clone size: -

CDR3 DNA: TGTGCCAGCAGCTTAAGGCAGCCGACCTTAGGGGATGAGCAGTTCTTC
CDR3 protein: CASSLRQPTLGDEQFF
J gene: TRBJ2-1
D gene: -
V gene: TRBV7-2
clone size: few

CDR3 DNA: TGTGCCAGCTCACCCCAGCGGGGGGGTCAAGATACGCAGTATTTT
CDR3 protein: CASSPQRGGQDTQYF
J gene: TRBJ2-3
D gene: TRBD2
V gene: TRBV18
clone size: -

CDR3 DNA: TGTGCCAGCAACGTCGCCGCAGCTAACTATGGCTACACCTTC
CDR3 protein: CASNVAAANYGYTF
J gene: TRBJ1-2
D gene: -
V gene: TRBV28
clone size: few

CDR3 DNA: TGTGCCAGCTCACCTCAAGGGACTACCACAGATACGCAGTATTTT
CDR3 protein: CASSPQGTTTDTQYF
J gene: TRBJ2-3
D gene: TRBD2
V gene: TRBV18
clone size: -